The subject of this entry is one T cell receptor (beta chain). Its cognate antigen has yet to be identified. Base qualities were left out, and no much larger clone turns up one base away. Collaborating institutions collected whole blood in K2EDTA tubes following their own protocols. For TCRbeta analysis, collaborators shipped samples as frozen whole blood, isolated PBMCs, or DNA extracted from either of those sample types. This sample is drawn from a study of blood T cell repertoires in COVID-19 (dated by TCRdb to 2018 to 2020). Background for the entire study: Samples from collaborators originated in the United States, Italy and Spain and spanned both the acute and convalescent phases of COVID-19. The repertoires were made available in a free public database intended to serve as a resource for research on the immune response to SARS-CoV-2. Subjects who had been exposed to COVID-19, were actively infected with it, or had recovered from it provided the deeply sampled blood TCRbeta repertoires that made up the dataset. Samples came from the ongoing ImmuneRACE study (first 160 participants) plus 1,254 subjects from 6 global collaborators. HLA class I and class II types, where available, came from metadata supplied by the sample provider rather than from assay-based typing. The prospective study material was composed of cDNA or gDNA derived from T cells, B-cell-depleted T cells, or PBMCs. A de-identified subject ID, COVID-19 status, age in years and sex were almost always included in the sample metadata.

The full study reports these points: How much clinical and demographic metadata was included differed by source and by participant, and the metadata was provided uncurated.

Based on the germline V gene, the CDR1 and CDR2 sequences are MGHRA and YSYEKL. From cysteine to phenylalanine, the CDR3 is 18 amino acids long. Only the CDR3 region is kept as DNA, spanning 54 bases read in frame from base 1. V drops 0 bases and J drops 2 bases, leaving 17 bases in between. TCRbeta CDR3 regions were amplified from genomic DNA using the immunoSEQ Assay, a bias-controlled multiplex PCR. From the authors' description of their analysis: Within the assay, amplification of reference gene primers was used to estimate how many nucleated cells each sample contained. To quantify the absolute abundance of each unique TCRbeta CDR3 rearrangement, sequence reads were collapsed and filtered. For each sample, productive Simpson clonality was calculated by taking the square root of Simpson's diversity index across productive rearrangements. The clones in this table, taken by TCRdb from immuneACCESS, are in-frame only. Not every clone is retained; where verified, under half of the shortfall comes from an unresolved V gene, and the cause of the rest is unknown. That table gives V, J and clone size, and the DNA gave D and trimming. Present in this sample are roughly 6,800 clones, about nine tenths of which were seen just once. Roughly 17% of the sample belongs to the ten largest clones.

The sequence links TRBV4-1 to TRBJ1-5, with a tentative D gene TRBD1 over 6 matching bases. The specimen sequenced was peripheral blood. This receptor was obtained from a human donor in a cohort sampled during active COVID-19. The CDR3 amino acid sequence is: CASSQDSAGARGNQPQHF. The DNA is TGCGCCAGCAGCCAAGATTCAGCGGGGGCAAGGGGCAATCAGCCCCAGCATTTT.